This T cell receptor (beta chain) was identified in a study of patients and donors after allogeneic stem cell transplantation. Trimming shortened V by 4 bases and J by 0 bases, and 16 bases separated the two germline ends. The CDR3 contains 16 residues. CDR1 and CDR2 from the germline V gene are SGHRS and YFSETQ. This clonotype was counted ten times or more. In TCRdb, the RT-PCR reads were re-called with MiXCR into one record per CDR3 protein. The table shows about 230,000 distinct CDR3 sequences, with approximately 14% occurring only once. V is TRBV5-1 and J is TRBJ1-1; TRBD1 might be the D (5 bases). The sequenced material came from blood, either unsorted or a sorted T cell fraction (not recorded which). This clonotype was obtained from a human donor who was either an allogeneic HSCT recipient or a stem cell or donor lymphocyte infusion donor (not recorded which). It is not recorded whose cells these are; they may come from a transplant donor. The CDR3 region is CASSGGVGALNTEAFF. The DNA of the CDR3 is TGCGCCAGCAGCGGGGGGGTTGGGGCGTTGAACACTGAAGCTTTCTTT.